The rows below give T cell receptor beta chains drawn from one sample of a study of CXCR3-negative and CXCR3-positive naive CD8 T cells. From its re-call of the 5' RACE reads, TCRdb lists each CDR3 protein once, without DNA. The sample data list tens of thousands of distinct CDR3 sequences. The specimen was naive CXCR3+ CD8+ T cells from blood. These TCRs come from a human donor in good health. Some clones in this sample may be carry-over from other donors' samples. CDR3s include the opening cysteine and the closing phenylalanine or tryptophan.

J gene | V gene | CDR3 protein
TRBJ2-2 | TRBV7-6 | CASSFSGGAITVELFF
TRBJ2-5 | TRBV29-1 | CSAPTGPQETQYF
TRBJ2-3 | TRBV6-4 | CASSDSGGSDTQYF
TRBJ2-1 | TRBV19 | CASSEGAGLWEYNEQFF
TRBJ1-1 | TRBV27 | CASSLYTGTLMNTEAFF
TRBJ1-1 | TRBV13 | CASNVGRKNTEAFF
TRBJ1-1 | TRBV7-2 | CASSLWQENTEAFF
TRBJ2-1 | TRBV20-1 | CSASQDIYNEQFF
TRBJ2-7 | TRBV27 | CASSLEWLAGGNEQYF
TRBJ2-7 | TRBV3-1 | CASSQGNRGYEQYF
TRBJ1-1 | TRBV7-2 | CASSLEASIVLTAEAFF
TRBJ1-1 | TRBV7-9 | CASSLIGSEAFF
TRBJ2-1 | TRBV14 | CASSHGTGGNNEQFF
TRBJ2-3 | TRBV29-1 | CSVVGIIADTQYF
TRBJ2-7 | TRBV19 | CASSILWGTSYEQYF
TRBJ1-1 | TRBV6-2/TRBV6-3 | CACTRVPGATEAFF
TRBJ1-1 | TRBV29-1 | CGATGMNTEAFF
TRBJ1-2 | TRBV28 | CASSFPGQIGYTF
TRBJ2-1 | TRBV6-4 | CASSVTGSSYNEQFF
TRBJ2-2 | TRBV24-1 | CATSDIGTGTGELFF
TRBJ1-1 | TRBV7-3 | CASSLGGVTEAFF
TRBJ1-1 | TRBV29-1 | CSVEDRQDSEAFF
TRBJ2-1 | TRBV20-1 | CSAIQGTSYNEQFF
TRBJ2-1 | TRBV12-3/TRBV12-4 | CASRTSGRSNEQFF
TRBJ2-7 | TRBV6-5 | CASSRTRGLDEQYF